This T cell receptor beta chain was profiled in a study of cytomegalovirus exposure and HLA in healthy donors. J lost 5 bases, V lost 1 base, and 9 bases had no gene match. The CDR3 covers 16 residues. Germline lookup yields CDR1 SQVTM and CDR2 ANQGSEA. PCR employed 60 Vbeta and 13 Jbeta primers. This table comes from immunoSEQ multiplex PCR, and its TCRdb copy is limited to in-frame clones, with some not included. The sample carries around 220,000 clones, roughly 79% recorded once. The J gene is TRBJ1-1, the V gene TRBV29-1, with 11 nucleotides matching TRBD1. Sequencing used PBMCs. This sequence originates from a man aged 18 to 29 in good health and CMV-seronegative. The CDR3 spells CSVEGSPDRGLTEAFF. For the CDR3, the DNA is TGCAGCGTTGAAGGGAGTCCGGACAGGGGGCTTACTGAAGCTTTCTTT. Looking up the rest from reference TRBV29-1 and TRBJ1-1 gives the full variable domain: SAVISQKPSRDICQRGTSLTIQCQVDSQVTMMFWYRQQPGQSLTLIATANQGSEATYESGFVIDKFPISRPNLTFSTLTVSNMSPEDSSIYLCSVEGSPDRGLTEAFFGQGTRLTVV.